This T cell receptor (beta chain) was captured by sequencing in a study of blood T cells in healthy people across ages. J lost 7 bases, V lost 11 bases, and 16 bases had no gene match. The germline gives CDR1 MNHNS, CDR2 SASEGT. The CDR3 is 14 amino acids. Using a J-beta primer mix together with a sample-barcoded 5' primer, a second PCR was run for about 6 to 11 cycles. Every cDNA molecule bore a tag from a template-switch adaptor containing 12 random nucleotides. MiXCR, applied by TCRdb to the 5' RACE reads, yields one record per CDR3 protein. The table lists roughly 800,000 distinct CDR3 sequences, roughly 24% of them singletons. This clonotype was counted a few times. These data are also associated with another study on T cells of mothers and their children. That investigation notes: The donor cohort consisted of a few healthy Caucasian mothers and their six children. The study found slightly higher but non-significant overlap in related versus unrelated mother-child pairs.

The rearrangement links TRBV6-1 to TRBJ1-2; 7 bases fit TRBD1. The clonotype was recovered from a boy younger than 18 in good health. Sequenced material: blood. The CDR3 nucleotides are TGTGCCCCGGCGGGACAGCTCATAGGAAGTGGCTACACCTTC. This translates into CAPAGQLIGSGYTF.